The TCR beta chain described here comes from a study of T cells in Graves' hyperthyroidism and ophthalmopathy. Patients were aged 18 to 65, had disease duration under 2 months, and had newly diagnosed hyperthyroidism. Patients showing uncontrolled infection, other autoimmune disease, pregnancy or lactation were ineligible. The diagnoses drew upon clinical symptoms, serum thyroxine and TRAb, thyroid ultrasound and orbital computed tomography. Researchers amplified the TCR beta CDR3 regions from RNA transcripts. HTBI primers were the set used in a first-round RT-PCR of the TCR CDR3. TCRdb re-called the multiplex PCR reads through MiXCR, storing one row per CDR3 protein. The sample holds about 580,000 distinct CDR3 sequences, approximately 44% seen once. Findings of the study overall: Ophthalmopathy prediction by the model preceded onset by a median approximately 6.1 months.

The CDR3 is made up of 17 amino acids. V lost 3 bases, J lost 0 bases, and 20 bases lay in between. CDR1 DFQATT and CDR2 SNEGSKA come from the germline V gene (reference sequence). This clonotype showed up many times. Its antigen is unknown. The receptor's source is a woman aged 18-30 years with Graves' hyperthyroidism. The sample consisted of peripheral blood or thyroid tissue (not recorded which). The V call is TRBV20-1, the J call TRBJ1-2; the D gene is possibly TRBD1 (5 bases). The CDR3 DNA follows: TGCAGTGCTAGGCGGCGGCAGGGAGATTCCGCTAACTATGGCTACACCTTC. This translates into CSARRRQGDSANYGYTF.